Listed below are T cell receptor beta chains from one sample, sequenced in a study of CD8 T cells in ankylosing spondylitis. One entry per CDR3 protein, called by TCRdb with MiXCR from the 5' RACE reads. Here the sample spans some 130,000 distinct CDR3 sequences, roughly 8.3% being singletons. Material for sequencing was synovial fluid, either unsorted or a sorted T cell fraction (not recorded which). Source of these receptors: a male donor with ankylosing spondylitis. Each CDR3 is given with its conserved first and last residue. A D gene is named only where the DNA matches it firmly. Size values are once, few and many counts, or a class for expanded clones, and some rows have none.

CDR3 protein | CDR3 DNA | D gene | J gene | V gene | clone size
CAWSLLGGVEKLFF | TGTGCCTGGAGTTTATTAGGGGGCGTTGAAAAACTGTTTTTT | TRBD1 | TRBJ1-4 | TRBV30 | -
CASLLGSQRNVETQYF | TGTGCCAGCCTCTTGGGCTCGCAGCGTAATGTAGAGACCCAGTACTTC | - | TRBJ2-5 | TRBV6-1 | -
CSVEVQGGYNEQFF | TGCAGCGTTGAAGTACAGGGCGGCTACAATGAGCAGTTCTTC | - | TRBJ2-1 | TRBV29-1 | many
CASSQEGLVTQYF | TGTGCCAGCAGCCAAGAAGGACTAGTAACGCAGTATTTT | TRBD2 | TRBJ2-3 | TRBV3-1 | -
CATSDPGTRGTDTQYF | TGTGCCACCAGTGACCCCGGGACCCGCGGCACAGATACGCAGTATTTT | - | TRBJ2-3 | TRBV24-1 | few
CASSIGATNEAFF | TGTGCCAGCAGTATAGGCGCGACGAATGAAGCTTTCTTT | - | TRBJ1-1 | TRBV7-9 | many
CSARDPQTSGGLNEQFF | TGCAGTGCTAGAGACCCTCAGACTAGCGGGGGCTTGAATGAGCAGTTCTTC | TRBD2 | TRBJ2-1 | TRBV20-1 | many
CASSPGPYSEQFF | TGTGCCAGCAGCCCCGGGCCCTACAGTGAGCAGTTCTTC | - | TRBJ2-1 | TRBV5-7 | -
CASTPGSSYNSPLHF | TGTGCCAGCACCCCTGGGAGCTCCTATAATTCACCCCTCCACTTT | - | TRBJ1-6 | TRBV28 | -
CASSFSRGGELFF | TGTGCCAGCAGCTTCTCTAGGGGGGGGGAGCTGTTTTTT | - | TRBJ2-2 | TRBV7-3 | many
CASSSPATLKGEKLFF | TGTGCCAGCAGCTCCCCCGCGACTCTAAAGGGTGAAAAACTGTTTTTT | - | TRBJ1-4 | TRBV28 | few
CSARPAGKETQYF | TGCAGTGCTAGACCAGCGGGGAAAGAGACCCAGTACTTC | TRBD2 | TRBJ2-5 | TRBV20-1 | few
CASSQPQQRAVYGYTF | TGTGCCAGCAGCCAGCCCCAACAAAGAGCGGTCTATGGCTACACCTTC | - | TRBJ1-2 | TRBV4-2 | many
CASTARVTDTQYF | TGTGCCAGCACCGCGCGTGTCACAGATACGCAGTATTTT | - | TRBJ2-3 | TRBV7-2 | -
CASSLGVAETQYF | TGCGCCAGCAGCCTGGGGGTTGCGGAGACCCAGTACTTC | - | TRBJ2-5 | TRBV5-1 | many
CASSESIWGQEEEKLFF | TGCGCCAGCAGTGAGTCGATCTGGGGACAGGAGGAGGAAAAACTGTTTTTT | TRBD1 | TRBJ1-4 | TRBV10-2 | few
CATSRAGYEQYF | TGTGCCACCAGCAGAGCTGGCTACGAGCAGTACTTC | - | TRBJ2-7 | TRBV15 | many
CSATTGQGRYEQYF | TGCAGTGCTACCACCGGACAGGGCCGCTACGAGCAGTACTTC | TRBD1 | TRBJ2-7 | TRBV20-1 | few
CAISDSYEQYF | TGTGCCATCAGTGACTCCTACGAGCAGTACTTC | - | TRBJ2-7 | TRBV10-3 | many
CASSLGAPSNEQYF | TGCGCCAGCAGCTTGGGGGCCCCATCCAACGAGCAGTACTTC | - | TRBJ2-7 | TRBV5-1 | few
CSARVGKKEKLFF | TGCAGTGCTAGAGTCGGAAAGAAAGAAAAACTGTTTTTT | - | TRBJ1-4 | TRBV20-1 | many
CASRKTGKAFF | TGTGCCAGCAGGAAAACAGGGAAAGCTTTCTTT | - | TRBJ1-1 | TRBV6-6 | -
CASSADRITDTQYF | TGCGCCAGCAGCGCTGACAGAATCACAGATACGCAGTATTTT | - | TRBJ2-3 | TRBV5-1 | -
CATSDLSPSTNEQFF | TGTGCCACCAGTGATTTATCCCCCTCGACTAATGAGCAGTTCTTC | - | TRBJ2-1 | TRBV24-1 | -
CASSPTGTSAPSFYGYTF | TGTGCCAGCAGCCCAACGGGGACATCCGCACCCTCCTTCTATGGCTACACCTTC | - | TRBJ1-2 | TRBV11-1 | many
CASGRDTNTGELFF | TGTGCTAGTGGTCGAGACACTAACACCGGGGAGCTGTTTTTT | - | TRBJ2-2 | TRBV12-5 | many
CAWGGTGVFSAFF | TGTGCCTGGGGTGGCACAGGGGTATTCTCGGCTTTCTTT | TRBD1 | TRBJ1-1 | TRBV30 | few
CASSLAGMRETQYF | TGTGCCAGCAGCCTAGCGGGAATGAGGGAGACCCAGTACTTC | TRBD2 | TRBJ2-5 | TRBV2 | few
CATSRGAPSFEQFF | TGTGCCACCAGCAGAGGGGCCCCTTCTTTTGAGCAGTTCTTC | - | TRBJ2-1 | TRBV15 | many
CASSLSRAGANVLTF | TGTGCCAGCAGTTTAAGTAGGGCTGGGGCCAACGTCCTGACTTTC | - | TRBJ2-6 | TRBV28 | -
CASSVVLAGVDYNEQFF | TGTGCCAGCAGCGTAGTACTAGCGGGAGTTGATTACAATGAGCAGTTCTTC | TRBD2 | TRBJ2-1 | TRBV9 | -
CAISESYYEQYF | TGTGCCATCAGTGAGTCGTATTACGAGCAGTACTTC | - | TRBJ2-7 | TRBV10-3 | -
CASSLETATNEKLFF | TGTGCCAGCAGCTTAGAGACAGCAACTAATGAAAAACTGTTTTTT | - | TRBJ1-4 | TRBV7-6 | few
CSAGRIRYNSPLHF | TGCAGTGCTGGGAGGATAAGATATAATTCACCCCTCCACTTT | - | TRBJ1-6 | TRBV20-1 | -
CATSRGLAGYNEQFF | TGTGCCACCAGCAGGGGACTAGCGGGTTACAATGAGCAGTTCTTC | TRBD2 | TRBJ2-1 | TRBV15 | many
CASSVGGGTDTGELFF | TGTGCCAGCAGCGTAGGAGGCGGGACGGACACCGGGGAGCTGTTTTTT | - | TRBJ2-2 | TRBV9 | many
CASSRRKTAYNEQFF | TGTGCCAGCAGCCGACGGAAGACAGCCTACAATGAGCAGTTCTTC | - | TRBJ2-1 | TRBV7-2 | few
CASSSQTGGAEAFF | TGTGCCAGCAGCTCCCAGACAGGCGGGGCTGAAGCTTTCTTT | - | TRBJ1-1 | TRBV7-2 | many
CSPSGSEDIQYF | TGCAGTCCTAGCGGGAGTGAGGACATTCAGTACTTC | TRBD2 | TRBJ2-4 | TRBV20-1 | -
CASSFAGGITDTQYF | TGTGCCAGCAGCTTTGCGGGGGGGATCACAGATACGCAGTATTTT | TRBD2 | TRBJ2-3 | TRBV5-4 | -
CASSPSNYKPGANVLTF | TGTGCCAGCAGTCCATCAAATTACAAACCCGGGGCCAACGTCCTGACTTTC | - | TRBJ2-6 | TRBV28 | many
CSARDTYYGYTF | TGCAGTGCCAGGGACACTTACTATGGCTACACCTTC | - | TRBJ1-2 | TRBV20-1 | many
CASSQDPAGERETQYF | TGTGCCAGCAGCCAAGATCCAGCGGGAGAACGGGAGACCCAGTACTTC | TRBD2 | TRBJ2-5 | TRBV3-1 | few
CASNLRGRTAFF | TGTGCCAGCAATCTGCGGGGAAGAACAGCTTTCTTT | - | TRBJ1-1 | TRBV7-2 | few
CASSNGYFSPLHF | TGTGCCAGCAGCAACGGGTACTTCTCACCCCTCCACTTT | - | TRBJ1-6 | TRBV6-1 | many
CASSQSVGYQPQHF | TGTGCCAGCAGCCAATCGGTAGGGTATCAGCCCCAGCATTTT | - | TRBJ1-5 | TRBV16 | many
CASSLGGAETQYF | TGTGCCAGCAGCTTGGGGGGGGCAGAGACCCAGTACTTC | - | TRBJ2-5 | TRBV5-6 | few
CASSQGLAGGPNEQFF | TGCGCCAGCAGCCAAGGTCTAGCGGGAGGGCCCAATGAGCAGTTCTTC | TRBD2 | TRBJ2-1 | TRBV4-3 | many
CASSPPYGRETEAFF | TGTGCCAGCTCACCACCGTATGGGAGAGAAACTGAAGCTTTCTTT | - | TRBJ1-1 | TRBV18 | -
CASSKAGLTLAKNIQYF | TGTGCCAGCAGCAAGGCGGGACTGACTCTAGCCAAAAACATTCAGTACTTC | - | TRBJ2-4 | TRBV21-1 | many
CASSDSGANTGELFF | TGTGCCAGCAGTGACTCGGGCGCGAACACCGGGGAGCTGTTTTTT | - | TRBJ2-2 | TRBV6-4 | many
CASSEYGQWDTDTQYF | TGTGCCAGCAGTGAATACGGACAGTGGGACACAGATACGCAGTATTTT | - | TRBJ2-3 | TRBV6-1 | -
CASSPGDRPPIQYF | TGTGCCAGTAGTCCGGGGGATCGACCACCCATTCAGTACTTC | - | TRBJ2-4 | TRBV19 | few
CASSQGRRDTDTQYF | TGCGCCAGCAGCCAGGGACGCCGAGACACAGATACGCAGTATTTT | - | TRBJ2-3 | TRBV4-3 | -
CASSFRGGVNTEAFF | TGTGCCAGCAGCTTCCGGGGTGGAGTAAACACTGAAGCTTTCTTT | - | TRBJ1-1 | TRBV7-9 | -